Listed here is a single T cell receptor beta chain. This sample is drawn from a study of blood T cell repertoires in COVID-19. Study at large: Italy, Spain and the United States were the sources of the convalescent and acute COVID-19 samples. The cDNA or gDNA used as material had been derived from T cells, B-cell-depleted T cells, or PBMCs.

The CDR3 spans 13 residues. Germline V gene sequence: CDR1 MNHNS, CDR2 SASEGT. V lost 1 base and J lost 8, with 8 bases in between. In the original processing: Reference gene primer amplification in the assay estimated nucleated cell counts. Only in-frame clones appear in the TCRdb table, and some are missing; sequencing was by immunoSEQ multiplex PCR. That table is the source of V, J and clone size, and D and trimming were worked out from the DNA. Altogether 180,000 or so clones are present, over 75% being singletons, with the ten largest covering about 9.4%. Sequencing was done on a sample of peripheral blood. The rearrangement joins TRBV6-1 to TRBJ2-2; the D gene is possibly TRBD2 (5 bases). The origin of this receptor is an elderly woman with acute or convalescent COVID-19. The DNA for the CDR3 is TGTGCCAGCAGTGAAGTGAGGGTGGGGGAGCTGTTTTTT. Encoded protein: CASSEVRVGELFF.